These 18 T cell receptor beta chains were all obtained from the same sample, sequenced in a study of blood T cell repertoires in COVID-19. The assay was immunoSEQ multiplex PCR, and TCRdb's table has in-frame clones only and misses some. The repertoire holds about 18,000 clones, with approximately 90% as singletons. Sequenced: peripheral blood. These receptors were collected from a man aged 45-60 years with active COVID-19.

This clone appeared a single time. V is TRBV14 and J is TRBJ1-2; unclear D gene. This CDR3 has 13 residues. Per germline, CDR1 SGHDN and CDR2 FVKESK. V dropped 4 bases and J dropped 4 bases, with 10 bases sitting between them. This CDR3 is CASSPLRTYGYTF. For the CDR3, the DNA is TGTGCCAGCAGCCCCCTAAGAACCTATGGCTACACCTTC.

The chain carries TRBV18 and TRBJ2-5; 8 positions match TRBD2. Unmatched junction bases numbered 7, after V lost 3 bases and J lost 4 bases. The germline V gene encodes CDR1 KGHSH and CDR2 LQKENI. The CDR3 is 15 residues long. CDR3 residues: CASSPSPGGRETQYF. CDR3 sequence (DNA): TGTGCCAGCTCACCCTCCCCGGGGGGGCGAGAGACCCAGTACTTC.

This rearrangement joins TRBV18 to TRBJ1-3; D call uncertain. Looked up from germline, CDR1 is KGHSH and CDR2 is LQKENI. V was cut by 3 bases and J by 1 base, with 7 bases left in between. The CDR3 spans 14 residues. The DNA of the CDR3 is TGTGCCAGCTCACCGGGGAGTTCTGGAAACACCATATATTTT. It translates to CASSPGSSGNTIYF.

V gene TRBV6-2 or TRBV6-3 combines with J gene TRBJ2-4, with D possibly TRBD2 on 5 matching bases. V lost 5 bases, J lost 4 bases, and 12 bases lay in between. Per germline, CDR1 MNHEY and CDR2 SVGEGT. The CDR3 extends over 14 amino acids. The CDR3 protein is CASSQGGLKNIQYF. Here the CDR3 DNA reads TGTGCCAGCAGTCAAGGCGGACTGAAAAACATTCAGTACTTC.

The rearrangement links TRBV10-1 to TRBJ2-1, with 10 positions matching TRBD2. The CDR3 covers 15 residues. V lost 5 bases, J lost 2 bases, and 3 bases stayed unmatched. CDR1 and CDR2 from the germline V gene are WNHNN and SYGVQD (reference sequence). This CDR3 is CASSFTSGTYNEQFF. The CDR3 coding sequence is TGCGCCAGCAGTTTCACTAGCGGGACCTACAATGAGCAGTTCTTC.

V usage is TRBV10-2 and J usage is TRBJ1-3; D uncertain. In germline, CDR1 is WSHSY, CDR2 SAAADI. Trimming stripped 6 bases from V and 0 bases from J, with 9 bases between. This CDR3 comprises 14 residues. Written as DNA, the CDR3 is TGCGCCAGCAGGCCCGGGAACTCTGGAAACACCATATATTTT. Translated, it gives CASRPGNSGNTIYF.

The CDR3, as DNA: TGTGCCAGCAGCTTACGGACTTCCTCTGGAAACACCATATATTTT. As protein: CASSLRTSSGNTIYF. The rearrangement joins TRBV5-8 to TRBJ1-3; the D is unclear. The V end was cut by 2 bases, the J end by 0 bases, with 9 bases between. The CDR3 covers 15 residues. Germline loops: CDR1 SGHTS, CDR2 YDEGEE. The variable domain in full, with the rest retrieved from reference TRBV5-8 and TRBJ1-3, is EAGVTQSPTHLIKTRGQQATLRCSPISGHTSVYWYQQALGLGLQFLLWYDEGEERNRGNFPPRFSGRQFPNYSSELNVNALELEDSALYLCASSLRTSSGNTIYFGEGSWLTVV.

The gene calls are TRBV5-3 and TRBJ1-3; TRBD1 matches at 7 bases. TRBV5-3 is treated as an ORF (open reading frame) with a function not yet certain. Trimming at V came to 3 bases and at J to 0 bases, leaving 9 bases not matched to a gene. The CDR3 spans 17 residues. The CDR3 here is CARSSSGTAISGNTIYF. In DNA form, the CDR3 reads TGTGCCAGAAGCTCCTCCGGGACAGCGATCTCTGGAAACACCATATATTTT.

The rearrangement links TRBV29-1 to TRBJ2-7; 8 bases map to TRBD1. V dropped 0 bases and J dropped 12; count of bases not matched to a gene: 7. The CDR3 sequence is 12 residues long. Per germline, CDR1 SQVTM and CDR2 ANQGSEA. CDR3 amino acids: CSVEDGDRMLYF. CDR3 bases: TGCAGCGTTGAAGATGGGGACAGGATGCTGTACTTC.

This chain connects TRBV3-1 (or the pseudogene TRBV3-2) to TRBJ1-6; a possible D gene is TRBD1 (5 bases). The germline V gene encodes CDR1 LGHDT and CDR2 YNNKEL (reference sequence). V was cut by 2 bases and J by 6 bases, with 8 bases left in between. The CDR3 is made up of 14 amino acids. The CDR3 nucleotides read TGTGCCAGCAGCCAAAGACAGACTAATTCACCCCTCCACTTT. It is translated as CASSQRQTNSPLHF.

The J gene is TRBJ2-3, the V gene TRBV7-3, with 9 bases matching TRBD1. Germline loops: CDR1 SGHTA, CDR2 FQGTGA. The V gene end was trimmed by 5 bases and the J gene end by 0 bases; junction bases not matched to a gene: 3. The CDR3 totals 15 residues. The CDR3 loop is CASSIGQGSTDTQYF. In DNA form, the CDR3 reads TGTGCCAGCAGCATTGGACAGGGGAGCACAGATACGCAGTATTTT.

The V and J genes are TRBV19 and TRBJ2-4; D perhaps matches TRBD1 (6 bases). Germline CDR1 and CDR2: LNHDA and SQIVND (reference sequence). The CDR3 covers 14 residues. V was pared by 2 bases and J by 7 bases, with 12 bases between. CDR3 nucleotide sequence: TGTGCCAGTAGTATATCTGGGGGCCAGAACATTCAGTACTTC. Translated, it gives CASSISGGQNIQYF.

This rearrangement joins TRBV5-1 to TRBJ2-2; D uncertain. Trimming shortened V by 4 bases and J by 2 bases, and 3 bases separated the two germline ends. Germline V gene data show CDR1 as SGHRS and CDR2 as YFSETQ. The CDR3 is 12 amino acids. The CDR3 sequence: CASSVNTGELFF. In nucleotides, the CDR3 is TGCGCCAGCAGCGTAAACACCGGGGAGCTGTTTTTT.

This chain connects TRBV5-1 to TRBJ2-2; 7 bases fit TRBD2. CDR1 and CDR2 from the germline V gene are SGHRS and YFSETQ. The CDR3 runs 15 residues. Trimming took 4 bases from V and 2 from J; bases not matched to a gene: 5. The CDR3 nucleotides read TGCGCCAGCAGCCTGGGGACTACCAACACCGGGGAGCTGTTTTTT. This translates into CASSLGTTNTGELFF.

The chain joins TRBV4-2 to TRBJ2-7, with TRBD1 identical over 11 bases. The CDR3 totals 16 residues. Per the germline V gene, CDR1 is LGHNA and CDR2 is YNFKEQ. Germline trimming cut 4 bases from V and 3 bases from J; bases unmatched to any gene: 8. This CDR3 reads CASSPDRGQGVYEQYF. The CDR3 DNA sequence: TGTGCCAGCAGCCCGGACAGGGGGCAGGGTGTCTACGAGCAGTACTTC.

The CDR3 loop reads CASRDWLNTGELFF. The CDR3, as DNA: TGTGCCAGCAGGGACTGGTTAAACACCGGGGAGCTGTTTTTT. The chain is built from TRBV5-5 and TRBJ2-2; D might be TRBD2 (5 bases). Germline CDR1 reads SGHKS; CDR2 reads YYEKEE (reference sequence). CDR3 length equals 14 residues. V was clipped by 5 bases and J by 2 bases, with 10 bases between them. Supplemented by reference TRBV5-5 and TRBJ2-2, the full variable domain reads DAGVTQSPTHLIKTRGQQVTLRCSPISGHKSVSWYQQVLGQGPQFIFQYYEKEERGRGNFPDRFSARQFPNYSSELNVNALLLGDSALYLCASRDWLNTGELFFGEGSRLTVL.

This chain links TRBV14 with TRBJ2-1; D is possibly TRBD2 (6 bases). V lost 1 base and J 4 bases, leaving 17 bases between the germline ends. This CDR3 region has 17 residues. CDR1 and CDR2 (germline): SGHDN, FVKESK. CDR3 sequence (DNA): TGTGCCAGCAGCCAAGCAGGATCCGGGAGCTGGTACAATGAGCAGTTCTTC. It encodes CASSQAGSGSWYNEQFF.

In nucleotides, the CDR3 is TGTGCCAGCACTACCCATGCCAGGGGGTACCAAGAGACCCAGTACTTC. This translates into CASTTHARGYQETQYF. V gene TRBV28 combines with J gene TRBJ2-5; the match to TRBD1 covers 7 bases. Germline V CDR1 and CDR2: MDHEN, SYDVKM. The CDR3 contains 16 residues. J was trimmed by 0 bases and V by 7 bases; bases with no gene match: 11.